Listed here are 32 T cell receptor beta chains from one sample, sequenced in a study of T-cell reconstitution after alpha-beta-depleted transplantation in children. Unique molecular identifiers were used to barcode this TCRbeta library. Via MiXCR, TCRdb re-called the PCR reads, giving one row per CDR3 protein. The table lists 640,000 or so distinct CDR3 sequences, about 15% of them singletons. Specimen: PBMCs from the stem cell graft donor, collected from the stem cell graft. The receptors stem from a human donor who donated a stem cell graft to a child with acute myeloid leukemia.

V is TRBV3-1 and J is TRBJ1-2; TRBD1 is a possible D gene (5 bases). Trimming shortened V by 0 bases and J by 3 bases, and 23 bases separated the two germline ends. The CDR3 loop spans 19 amino acids. The germline V gene encodes CDR1 LGHDT and CDR2 YNNKEL (reference sequence). The CDR3 loop reads CASSQEWQATVPGDYGYTF. The DNA of the CDR3 is TGTGCCAGCAGCCAAGAATGGCAGGCAACCGTTCCGGGGGACTATGGCTACACCTTC.

This clonotype was seen repeatedly, ten times or more. The J gene is TRBJ2-7, the V gene TRBV7-2; D is uncertain. Trimming stripped 5 bases from V and 4 bases from J, with 12 bases between. Germline CDR1 SGHTA, CDR2 FQGNSA. CDR3 length: 13 residues. CDR3 DNA sequence: TGTGCCAGCAGCCCCCAACACGCTTACGAGCAGTACTTC. It is translated as CASSPQHAYEQYF. Full variable domain (outside the CDR3, taken from reference TRBV7-2 and TRBJ2-7): GAGVSQSPSNKVTEKGKDVELRCDPISGHTALYWYRQSLGQGLEFLIYFQGNSAPDKSGLPSDRFSAERTGGSVSTLTIQRTQQEDSAVYLCASSPQHAYEQYFGPGTRLTVT.

This rearrangement joins TRBV20-1 to TRBJ1-5, with 10 positions matching TRBD1. Per germline, CDR1 DFQATT and CDR2 SNEGSKA (reference sequence). The CDR3 covers 17 residues. V lost 4 bases to trimming and J lost 5 bases; unmatched junction nucleotides: 14. CDR3 coding DNA: TGCAGTGCTACCGGGACAGGGGCCATCCACCCTCATCAGCCCCAGCATTTT. Translation: CSATGTGAIHPHQPQHF.

This clonotype was recorded at least ten times. This chain connects TRBV20-1 to TRBJ2-1; 9 bases align to TRBD2. J was trimmed by 12 bases and V by 4 bases; bases with no gene match: 19. The V gene's germline CDR1 is DFQATT and CDR2 SNEGSKA (reference sequence). The CDR3 has 16 amino acids. Here the CDR3 DNA reads TGCAGTGCTAATGGGGCTAGCGGGGTTGGCTTGGGTGGGCAGTTCTTC. Residues: CSANGASGVGLGGQFF.

The CDR3 spells CSAAGTGGETQYF. The CDR3, as DNA: TGCAGTGCTGCCGGGACAGGGGGAGAGACCCAGTACTTC. This chain uses TRBV20-1 with TRBJ2-5; 11 bases agree with TRBD1. Germline CDR1 and CDR2: DFQATT and SNEGSKA (reference sequence). The trim removed 5 bases at V and 4 bases at J, leaving 3 bases unmatched. The CDR3 is 13 residues long.

There are many counts of this clonotype. This rearrangement joins TRBV12-3 or TRBV12-4 to TRBJ2-7; 7 bases agree with TRBD2. The CDR3 length is 13 residues. The V segment lost 5 bases and the J segment 0 bases; nucleotides outside the gene matches: 1. As DNA, the CDR3 is TGTGCCAGCAGTGGCGGGGGCTCCTACGAGCAGTACGTC. This translates into CASSGGGSYEQYV.

This clonotype was detected many times. The rearrangement uses TRBV20-1 and TRBJ2-7, with a possible D match to TRBD1 (5 bases). The CDR3 length is 11 residues. Looked up from germline, CDR1 is DFQATT and CDR2 is SNEGSKA (reference sequence). V was cut by 4 bases and J by 5 bases, with 9 bases left in between. For the CDR3, the DNA is TGCAGTGCTACGACAGTGAACGAGCAGTACTTC. Its protein is CSATTVNEQYF.

This clonotype has at least ten counts. The CDR3 coding sequence is TGCAGTGCTAGTGGGTGGACTGGGGCCAACGTCCTGACTTTC. Its translation: CSASGWTGANVLTF. The chain is built from TRBV20-1 and TRBJ2-6, with no clear D. Germline V gene lookup returns CDR1 DFQATT and CDR2 SNEGSKA (reference sequence). The CDR3 loop spans 14 amino acids. V dropped 3 bases and J dropped 2 bases, with 8 bases sitting between them.

V usage is TRBV6-2 or TRBV6-3 and J usage is TRBJ2-7; the D is unclear. Trimming removed 9 bases at V and 0 bases at J, with 9 bases between. The CDR3 runs 12 residues. Germline assignment: CDR1 MNHEY and CDR2 SVGEGT. The CDR3 DNA follows: TGTGCCAGACTATCAAGCTCCTACGAGCAGTACGTC. It yields the protein CARLSSSYEQYV.

This clonotype has at least ten counts. Here the CDR3 reads CASSPRVRSEAFF. CDR3 nucleotides: TGTGCCAGCAGCCCTAGAGTTCGGAGTGAAGCTTTCTTT. The chain has TRBV7-2 and TRBJ1-1, with no clear D. The germline V gene encodes CDR1 SGHTA and CDR2 FQGNSA. V gave up 5 bases and J gave up 7 bases, with 14 bases separating them. The CDR3 runs to 13 residues.

This clonotype was detected many times. The chain uses TRBV20-1 and TRBJ1-1, with D possibly TRBD1 on 6 matching bases. The CDR3 loop spans 13 amino acids. V dropped 2 bases and J dropped 4 bases, with 11 bases sitting between them. The germline V gene encodes CDR1 DFQATT and CDR2 SNEGSKA (reference sequence). The CDR3 nucleotides are TGCAGTGCTAGACACGGACAGACCACTGAAGCTTTCTTT. This sequence encodes CSARHGQTTEAFF.

At least ten counts were recorded for this clonotype. The chain has TRBV20-1 and TRBJ2-1, with unresolved D. This CDR3 comprises 13 residues. Between the trimmed V and J ends, which lost 1 base and 5 bases, there was a span of 9 bases. Per germline, CDR1 DFQATT and CDR2 SNEGSKA (reference sequence). Written as DNA, the CDR3 is TGCAGTGCTAGAGTAGGTGGAAACAATGAGCAGTTCTTC. Translated: CSARVGGNNEQFF.

Many counts were recorded for this clonotype. The gene calls are TRBV10-1 and TRBJ2-1; D remains ambiguous. Trimming shortened V by 6 bases and J by 4 bases, and 22 bases separated the two germline ends. The CDR3 length is 17 residues. Per the germline V gene, CDR1 is WNHNN and CDR2 is SYGVQD (reference sequence). The chain's CDR3 is CASSATDQRLFYNEQFF. CDR3 nucleotides: TGCGCCAGCAGCGCTACTGACCAGCGTCTGTTTTACAATGAGCAGTTCTTC.

This clonotype occurred many times. The chain uses TRBV20-1 and TRBJ2-1; perhaps TRBD2 as D (6 bases). In germline, CDR1 is DFQATT, CDR2 SNEGSKA (reference sequence). The CDR3 runs to 16 residues. V gave up 6 bases and J gave up 2 bases, with 20 bases separating them. CDR3 sequence: CSAQRAGLLTYNEQFF. As DNA, the CDR3 is TGCAGTGCCCAGCGCGCGGGGCTTTTAACCTACAATGAGCAGTTCTTC.

This clonotype came up a few times. The chain has TRBV25-1 and TRBJ2-7; D might be TRBD1 (6 bases). The V gene lost 1 base and the J gene lost 4 bases, with 8 bases spanning the gap. CDR1 is MGHDK, CDR2 SYGVNS, per germline. This CDR3 spans 13 amino acids. The CDR3 is CASSESDRYEQYV. The CDR3 DNA is TGTGCCAGCAGTGAATCGGACAGATACGAGCAGTACGTC.

This clonotype was observed a handful of times. The V gene is TRBV6-1, the J gene TRBJ1-2; D is uncertain. The V gene lost 9 bases and the J gene lost 0 bases, with 17 bases spanning the gap. Germline values: CDR1 MNHNS, CDR2 SASEGT. This CDR3 is 15 amino acids long. CDR3 sequence: CASRRVSLSNYGYTF. The DNA of the CDR3 is TGTGCCAGTAGGCGGGTTAGCCTCTCTAACTATGGCTACACCTTC.

This clonotype was recorded many times. The V and J genes are TRBV20-1 and TRBJ2-1; no reliable D call. Trimming took 5 bases from V and 9 from J, leaving 8 bases between them. Germline assignment: CDR1 DFQATT and CDR2 SNEGSKA (reference sequence). The CDR3 consists of 10 residues. The CDR3 DNA reads TGCAGTGCTGCCCGGATTGAGCAGTTCTTC. Translation gives CSAARIEQFF.

The chain has TRBV6-6 and TRBJ2-7, with unresolved D. CDR3 length: 13 residues. V lost 2 bases and J lost 3, with 8 bases in between. The germline V gene has CDR1 MNHNY and CDR2 SVGAGI (reference sequence). CDR3 amino acids: CASSYTSGYEQYV. The CDR3 nucleotides are TGTGCCAGCAGTTACACCTCCGGCTACGAGCAGTACGTC.

This clonotype has a count of ten or more. The rearrangement links TRBV7-2 to TRBJ2-1; 7 bases are shared with TRBD1. The length of the CDR3 is 15 residues. Looked up from germline, CDR1 is SGHTA and CDR2 is FQGNSA. The V segment lost 5 bases and the J segment 5 bases; nucleotides outside the gene matches: 9. In DNA form, the CDR3 reads TGTGCCAGCAGCCGAGATAGACAGGGACACAATGAGCAGTTCTTC. It yields the protein CASSRDRQGHNEQFF.

This clonotype was detected many times. This chain uses TRBV10-3 with TRBJ1-5; TRBD1 is a possible D gene (5 bases). The CDR3 is 14 amino acids. Trimming cost V 3 bases and J 7 bases, with 13 bases left between them. From germline, CDR1 is ENHRY and CDR2 SYGVKD. CDR3 DNA: TGTGCCATCAGTGAAGGGCAGGGAAAACAGCCCCAGCATTTT. The encoded protein is CAISEGQGKQPQHF.

This clonotype was detected a few times. The V call is TRBV5-1, the J call TRBJ2-3, with 7 bases aligning to TRBD1. Trimming at V came to 2 bases and at J to 6 bases, leaving 6 bases not matched to a gene. In germline, CDR1 is SGHRS, CDR2 YFSETQ. This CDR3 is 14 amino acids long. In DNA, the CDR3 is TGCGCCAGCAGCTTCGGACAGGCGTCGGATACGCAGTATTTT. Residues: CASSFGQASDTQYF.

To note about this clonotype: A much larger clone lies a single base off, so this may be a read error. J is TRBJ2-3 and V is TRBV5-4; possible D gene TRBD2, 7 bases. The CDR3 runs 13 residues. Germline lookup yields CDR1 SGHNT and CDR2 YYREEE (reference sequence). CDR3 region: CASSARGADTLYF. The CDR3 DNA reads TGTGCCAGCAGCGCCCGGGGGGCAGATACGCTGTATTTT. The full variable domain, completed using reference TRBV5-4 and TRBJ2-3, is ETGVTQSPTHLIKTRGQQVTLRCSSQSGHNTVSWYQQALGQGPQFIFQYYREEENGRGNFPPRFSGLQFPNYSSELNVNALELDDSALYLCASSARGADTLYFGPGTRLTVL.

This clonotype was recorded at least ten times. The chain uses TRBV29-1 and TRBJ1-6, with 8 bases matching TRBD1. This CDR3 is built from 14 residues. V shed 4 bases, J shed 5 bases, and the junction held 4 bases outside the gene matches. CDR1 is SQVTM, CDR2 ANQGSEA, per germline. CDR3 loop: CSVGVDRDNSPLHF. Here the CDR3 DNA reads TGCAGCGTTGGGGTGGACAGGGATAATTCACCCCTCCACTTT. The whole variable domain, remainder taken from reference TRBV29-1 and TRBJ1-6, is SAVISQKPSRDICQRGTSLTIQCQVDSQVTMMFWYRQQPGQSLTLIATANQGSEATYESGFVIDKFPISRPNLTFSTLTVSNMSPEDSSIYLCSVGVDRDNSPLHFGNGTRLTVT.

The chain carries TRBV18 and TRBJ2-7; D is unresolved. The CDR3 has 12 amino acids. V shed 6 bases and J shed 9 bases, with 15 bases lying between them. Germline lookup yields CDR1 KGHSH and CDR2 LQKENI. CDR3: CASSLQSGAQYF. For the CDR3, the DNA is TGTGCCAGCTCCCTTCAATCCGGTGCGCAGTACTTC.

This clonotype was detected many times. The chain employs TRBV29-1 and TRBJ2-7; TRBD2 matches at 7 bases. The CDR3 loop spans 13 amino acids. The V gene's germline CDR1 is SQVTM and CDR2 ANQGSEA. The V and J ends lost 5 bases and 0 bases, in that order; junction bases with no gene match: 4. The CDR3: CSVLGGSSYEQYF. DNA for the CDR3: TGCAGCGTTCTCGGCGGGAGCTCCTACGAGCAGTACTTC.

Only a few counts were recorded for this clonotype. The gene calls are TRBV7-8 and TRBJ2-3; no definite D call. V was clipped by 1 base and J by 6 bases, with 5 bases between them. The CDR3 sequence is 12 residues long. In germline, CDR1 is SGHVS, CDR2 FQNEAQ. The CDR3 sequence is CASSLEYDTQYF. The CDR3 DNA sequence: TGTGCCAGCAGCTTAGAATATGATACGCAGTATTTT. Full variable domain (missing parts from reference TRBV7-8 and TRBJ2-3): GAGVSQSPRYKVAKRGQDVALRCDPISGHVSLFWYQQALGQGPEFLTYFQNEAQLDKSGLPSDRFFAERPEGSVSTLKIQRTQQEDSAVYLCASSLEYDTQYFGPGTRLTVL.

The chain links TRBV30 to TRBJ2-7; 7 bases match TRBD1. The germline V gene has CDR1 GTSNPN and CDR2 SVGIG (reference sequence). The CDR3 is 14 residues long. With 5 bases clipped from V and 6 bases from J, the junction kept 13 bases outside the gene matches. CDR3 protein: CAWDPGQKVSEQYF. DNA of the CDR3: TGTGCCTGGGATCCGGGACAGAAGGTATCCGAGCAGTACTTC.

This clonotype was picked up many times. The J gene is TRBJ2-5, the V gene TRBV20-1, with D unresolved. The germline gives CDR1 DFQATT, CDR2 SNEGSKA (reference sequence). The CDR3 sequence is 16 residues long. V was shortened by 6 bases and J by 4 bases, with 24 bases between the two germline ends. The CDR3: CSALAPGPGSPETQYF. DNA of the CDR3: TGCAGTGCCTTAGCCCCCGGGCCCGGATCACCAGAGACCCAGTACTTC.

This clonotype appeared many times. The chain uses TRBV20-1 and TRBJ2-7; TRBD2 matches at 7 bases. The germline CDR1 and CDR2 sequences are DFQATT and SNEGSKA (reference sequence). The CDR3 runs 18 residues. V lost 6 bases and J lost 3; bases outside the gene matches: 23. CDR3 sequence: CSALSLSESGGPYYEQYF. In DNA form, the CDR3 reads TGCAGTGCACTTAGTCTCTCGGAGTCGGGGGGTCCGTACTACGAGCAGTACTTC.

This clonotype occurred many times. The CDR3 loop is CSVEGGGIRNEQFF. The CDR3 DNA reads as TGCAGCGTTGAGGGGGGGGGAATAAGAAATGAGCAGTTCTTC. V and J are TRBV29-1 and TRBJ2-1, with 7 bases fitting TRBD2. Germline assignment: CDR1 SQVTM and CDR2 ANQGSEA. The J segment lost 7 bases and the V segment lost 3 bases, leaving 9 bases of the junction unmatched. This CDR3 comprises 14 residues.

There are a few counts of this clonotype. The genes are TRBV21-1 and TRBJ2-7; whether TRBD1, the table's D call, matches the DNA was not checked. TRBV21-1 represents a pseudogene. The CDR3 contains 12 residues. The CDR3 reads CASSKSQGGKYV. In DNA, the CDR3 is TGTGCCAGCAGCAAATCACAGGGAGGAAAGTACGTC.

Concerning this clonotype: At one end the junction does not follow the germline gene, possibly because of a read error. The rearrangement joins TRBV13 to TRBJ2-4; possible D gene TRBD1, 7 bases. The CDR3 is made up of 13 amino acids. Germline CDR1 and CDR2: PRHDT and FYEKMQ (reference sequence). As DNA, the CDR3 is TGTGCCAGCAGCCTCACCCGACAGGGAGGTGTGAACTTC. This sequence encodes CASSLTRQGGVNF.